These 9 T cell receptor beta chains originate from one sample sequenced in a study of high-grade serous ovarian cancer treatment subgroups. Some clones are missing from TCRdb's copy, which holds only in-frame ones; the method was immunoSEQ multiplex PCR. The sample yields 4,300 or so clones, over 55% seen once. Tumor tissue was taken before any definitive surgery or chemotherapy was given. The sequencing input was tumor tissue. The receptors shown here come from a human donor with high-grade serous ovarian cancer.

The chain couples TRBV2 to TRBJ1-4, with D possibly matching TRBD1 (6 bases). The CDR3 is 15 residues long. Between the trimmed V and J ends, which lost 7 bases and 4 bases, there was a span of 16 bases. Germline V gives CDR1 SNHLY, CDR2 FYNNEI. The CDR3 sequence: CASTQQGPGNEKLFF. CDR3 DNA: TGTGCCAGCACACAACAGGGACCCGGTAATGAAAAACTGTTTTTT. Variable domain in full (rest from reference TRBV2 and TRBJ1-4): EPEVTQTPSHQVTQMGQEVILRCVPISNHLYFYWYRQILGQKVEFLVSFYNNEISEKSEIFDDQFSVERPDGSNFTLKIRSTKLEDSAMYFCASTQQGPGNEKLFFGSGTQLSVL.

The gene calls are TRBV10-3 and TRBJ1-2; D gene uncertain. The germline V gene has CDR1 ENHRY and CDR2 SYGVKD. V dropped 0 bases and J dropped 8 bases, with 13 bases sitting between them. CDR3 length: 14 amino acids. DNA for the CDR3: TGTGCCATCAGTGAGTCAGGCAGCTATGGGGGCTACACCTTC. Translated, it gives CAISESGSYGGYTF.

The chain has TRBV29-1 and TRBJ2-3; TRBD2 matches at 10 bases. The CDR3 length is 15 residues. Germline V gene lookup returns CDR1 SQVTM and CDR2 ANQGSEA. The V and J ends lost 2 bases and 0 bases, in that order; junction bases with no gene match: 2. The CDR3 nucleotides read TGCAGCGTTGAAAGAGCGGGGGGGAGCACAGATACGCAGTATTTT. Its translation is CSVERAGGSTDTQYF.

V and J are TRBV13 and TRBJ2-3; D is possibly TRBD2 (5 bases). Germline assignment: CDR1 PRHDT and CDR2 FYEKMQ (reference sequence). This CDR3 is 17 amino acids long. V was trimmed by 4 bases and J by 0 bases, leaving 17 bases between them. CDR3 amino acids: CASSSLGVAISTDTQYF. In nucleotides, the CDR3 is TGTGCCAGCAGCTCCCTCGGGGTAGCGATTAGCACAGATACGCAGTATTTT.

About this clone itself: Other DNA sequences in this sample translate to the same CDR3. This chain joins TRBV9 and TRBJ2-1; no reliable D call. Germline V gene lookup returns CDR1 SGDLS and CDR2 YYNGEE. Between the trimmed V and J ends, which lost 0 bases and 3 bases, there was a span of 1 base. The CDR3 totals 12 residues. Written as DNA, the CDR3 is TGTGCCAGCAGCGTAGGCTACAATGAGCAGTTCTTC. It codes for CASSVGYNEQFF.

This clone has only one observation. The CDR3: CASRTGVREETQYF. CDR3 in DNA: TGTGCCAGCCGAACAGGGGTAAGAGAAGAGACCCAGTACTTC. The gene calls are TRBV21-1 and TRBJ2-5; TRBD1, the D gene given by the table, was not confirmed from the DNA. TRBV21-1 is recorded as a pseudogene. This CDR3 comprises 14 residues.

The rearrangement uses TRBV7-4 and TRBJ1-1; 11 bases map to TRBD1. Trimming took 6 bases from V and 2 from J; bases not matched to a gene: 5. This CDR3 is 15 amino acids long. The V gene's germline CDR1 is SGHVT and CDR2 SQSDAQ. In nucleotides, the CDR3 is TGTGCCAGCAGGTGGACAGGGGGCATAAACACTGAAGCTTTCTTT. It translates to CASRWTGGINTEAFF.

J is TRBJ2-7 and V is TRBV15, with a weak D call TRBD1 (5 bases). Germline lookup yields CDR1 LNHNV and CDR2 YYDKDF (reference sequence). The CDR3 totals 14 residues. The V and J ends lost 3 bases and 1 base respectively, with 10 bases between them. As DNA, the CDR3 is TGTGCCACCAGCAGGACTGACAGTTCCTACGAGCAGTACTTC. Translating gives CATSRTDSSYEQYF.

The genes are TRBV14 and TRBJ2-5, with 8 bases lining up with TRBD1. The end of the DNA is better explained by TRBJ2-7, so the J call may be wrong. The CDR3 extends over 15 amino acids. Germline-derived CDR1 and CDR2 are SGHDN and FVKESK. CDR3 nucleotides: TGTGCCAGCAGCCAAGGCAGGGGGCTATCCTACGAGCAGTACTTC. It codes for CASSQGRGLSYEQYF.